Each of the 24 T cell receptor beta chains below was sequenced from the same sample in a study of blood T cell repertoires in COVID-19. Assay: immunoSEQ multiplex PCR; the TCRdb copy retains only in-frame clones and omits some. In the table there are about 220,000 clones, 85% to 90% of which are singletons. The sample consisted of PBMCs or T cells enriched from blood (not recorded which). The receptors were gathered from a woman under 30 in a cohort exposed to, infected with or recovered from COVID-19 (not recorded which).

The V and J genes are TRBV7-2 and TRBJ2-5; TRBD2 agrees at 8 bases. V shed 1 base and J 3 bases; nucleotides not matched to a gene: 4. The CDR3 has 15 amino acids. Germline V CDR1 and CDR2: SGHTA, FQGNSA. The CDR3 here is CASSLGSSGEETQYF. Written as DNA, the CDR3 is TGTGCCAGCAGCTTAGGTAGTAGCGGGGAAGAGACCCAGTACTTC.

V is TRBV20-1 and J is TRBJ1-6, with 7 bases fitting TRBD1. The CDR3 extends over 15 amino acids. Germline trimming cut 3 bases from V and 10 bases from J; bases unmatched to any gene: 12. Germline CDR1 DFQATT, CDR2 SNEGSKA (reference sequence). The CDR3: CSASEGALHASPLHF. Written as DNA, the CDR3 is TGCAGTGCTAGTGAGGGGGCGTTGCATGCCTCACCCCTCCACTTT.

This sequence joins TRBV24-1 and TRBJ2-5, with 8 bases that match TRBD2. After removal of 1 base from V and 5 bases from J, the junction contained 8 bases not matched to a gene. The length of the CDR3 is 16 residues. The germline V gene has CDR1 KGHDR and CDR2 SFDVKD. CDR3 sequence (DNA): TGTGCCACCAGTGATTTCGGGGGGGCGTTCGGTGAGACCCAGTACTTC. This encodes CATSDFGGAFGETQYF.

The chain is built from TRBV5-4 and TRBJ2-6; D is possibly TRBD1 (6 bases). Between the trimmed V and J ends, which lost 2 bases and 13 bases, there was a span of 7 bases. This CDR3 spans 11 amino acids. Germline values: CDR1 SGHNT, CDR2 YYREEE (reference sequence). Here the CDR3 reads CASSLGTVLTF. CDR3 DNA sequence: TGTGCCAGCAGCTTAGGGACAGTCCTGACTTTC.

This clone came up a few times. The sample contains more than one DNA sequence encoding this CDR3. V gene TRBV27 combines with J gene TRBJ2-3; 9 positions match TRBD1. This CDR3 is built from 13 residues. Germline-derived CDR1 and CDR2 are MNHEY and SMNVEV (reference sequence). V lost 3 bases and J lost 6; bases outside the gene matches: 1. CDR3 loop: CASSFDRGDTQYF. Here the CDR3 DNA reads TGTGCCAGCAGTTTTGACAGGGGGGATACGCAGTATTTT.

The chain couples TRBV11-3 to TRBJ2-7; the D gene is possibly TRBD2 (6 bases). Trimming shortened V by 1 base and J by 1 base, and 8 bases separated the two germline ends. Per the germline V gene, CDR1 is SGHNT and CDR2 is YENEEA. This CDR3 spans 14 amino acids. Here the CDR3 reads CASSLVLASYEQYF. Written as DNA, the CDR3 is TGTGCCAGCAGCTTAGTCCTAGCGTCCTACGAGCAGTACTTC.

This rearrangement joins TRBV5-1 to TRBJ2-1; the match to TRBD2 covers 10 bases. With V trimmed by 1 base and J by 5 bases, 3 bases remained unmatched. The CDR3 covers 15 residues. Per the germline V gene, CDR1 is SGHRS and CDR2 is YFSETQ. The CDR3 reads CASSLTSGTHNEQFF. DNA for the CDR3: TGCGCCAGCAGCTTGACTAGCGGGACCCACAATGAGCAGTTCTTC.

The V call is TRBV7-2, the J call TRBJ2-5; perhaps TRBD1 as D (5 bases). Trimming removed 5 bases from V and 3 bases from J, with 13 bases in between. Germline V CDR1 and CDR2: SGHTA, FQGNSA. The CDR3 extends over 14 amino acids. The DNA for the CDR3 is TGTGCCAGCAGCCGCCACACAGGAGAAGAGACCCAGTACTTC. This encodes CASSRHTGEETQYF.

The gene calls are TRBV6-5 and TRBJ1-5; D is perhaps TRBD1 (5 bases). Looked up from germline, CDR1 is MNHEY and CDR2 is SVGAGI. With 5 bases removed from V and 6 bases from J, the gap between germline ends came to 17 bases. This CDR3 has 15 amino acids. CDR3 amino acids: CASSPRDDGGQPQHF. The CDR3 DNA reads TGTGCCAGCAGTCCGCGGGACGACGGGGGTCAGCCCCAGCATTTT.

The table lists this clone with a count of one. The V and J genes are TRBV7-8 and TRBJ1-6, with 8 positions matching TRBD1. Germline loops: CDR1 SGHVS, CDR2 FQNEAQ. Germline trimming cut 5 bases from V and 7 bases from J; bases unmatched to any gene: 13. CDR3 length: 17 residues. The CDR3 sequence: CASSQTEPGQVNSPLHF. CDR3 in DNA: TGTGCCAGCAGCCAAACTGAGCCGGGACAGGTCAATTCACCCCTCCACTTT.

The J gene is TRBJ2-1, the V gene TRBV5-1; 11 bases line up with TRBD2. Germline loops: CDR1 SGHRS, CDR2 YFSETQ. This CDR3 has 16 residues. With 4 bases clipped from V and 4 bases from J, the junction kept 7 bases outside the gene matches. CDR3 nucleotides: TGCGCCAGCAGCCCCGGGACTAGCGGAAATTACAATGAGCAGTTCTTC. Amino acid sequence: CASSPGTSGNYNEQFF.

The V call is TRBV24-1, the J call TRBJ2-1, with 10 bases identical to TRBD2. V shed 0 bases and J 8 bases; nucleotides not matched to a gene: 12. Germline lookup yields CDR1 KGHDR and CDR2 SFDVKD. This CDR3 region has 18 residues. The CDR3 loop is CATSDLVVASGSIYEQFF. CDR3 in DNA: TGTGCCACCAGTGATTTGGTTGTGGCTAGCGGGAGTATTTATGAGCAGTTCTTC.

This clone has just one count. CDR3 in amino acids: CASSPSEDFQSPLHF. CDR3 nucleotide sequence: TGTGCCAGCAGCCCGTCCGAGGACTTTCAATCACCCCTCCACTTT. The chain combines TRBV4-2 with TRBJ1-6; D gene ambiguous. The V end lost 4 bases, the J end lost 10 bases, and 17 bases lay between the germline ends. Germline lookup yields CDR1 LGHNA and CDR2 YNFKEQ. The CDR3 runs 15 residues.

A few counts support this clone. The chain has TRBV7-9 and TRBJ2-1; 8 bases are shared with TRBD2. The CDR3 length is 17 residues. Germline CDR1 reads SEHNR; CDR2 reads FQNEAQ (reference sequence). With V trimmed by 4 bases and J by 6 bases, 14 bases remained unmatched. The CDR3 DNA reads TGTGCCAGCAGCTGGGCAGGGAAGCGGGAGATAGGCAATGAGCAGTTCTTC. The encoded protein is CASSWAGKREIGNEQFF.

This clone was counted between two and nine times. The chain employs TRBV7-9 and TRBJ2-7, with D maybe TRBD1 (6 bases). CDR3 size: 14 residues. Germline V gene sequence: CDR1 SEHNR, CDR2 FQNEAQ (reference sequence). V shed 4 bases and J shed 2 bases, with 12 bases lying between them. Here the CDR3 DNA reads TGTGCCAGCAGCTCCGGACAGAACCCCTACGAGCAGTACTTC. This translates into CASSSGQNPYEQYF.

The CDR3 bases are TGCGCCAGCAGTCAGGGCAGAGAATATAGCAATCAGCCCCAGCATTTT. Protein sequence: CASSQGREYSNQPQHF. The chain carries TRBV23-1 and TRBJ1-5; D gene ambiguous. TRBV23-1 is flagged as an ORF with uncertain function. Trimming took off 3 bases at V and 0 bases at J, with 12 bases between the two ends. The CDR3 spans 16 residues.

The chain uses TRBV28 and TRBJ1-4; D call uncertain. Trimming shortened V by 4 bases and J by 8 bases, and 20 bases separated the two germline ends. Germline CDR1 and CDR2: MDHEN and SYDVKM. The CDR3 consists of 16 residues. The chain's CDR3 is CASSSDAWSDGEKLFF. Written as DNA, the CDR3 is TGTGCCAGCAGTTCGGATGCATGGAGTGACGGGGAAAAACTGTTTTTT.

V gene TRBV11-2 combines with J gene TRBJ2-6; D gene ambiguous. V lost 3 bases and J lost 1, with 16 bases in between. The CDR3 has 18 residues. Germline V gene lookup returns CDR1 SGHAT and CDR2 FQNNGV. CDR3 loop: CASSFYRNSLSGANVLTF. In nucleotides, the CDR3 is TGTGCCAGCAGCTTTTATCGAAACAGTCTTTCTGGGGCCAACGTCCTGACTTTC.

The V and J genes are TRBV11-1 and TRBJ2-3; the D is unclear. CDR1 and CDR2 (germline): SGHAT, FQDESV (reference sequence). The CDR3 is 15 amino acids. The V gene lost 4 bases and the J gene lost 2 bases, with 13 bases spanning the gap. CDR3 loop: CASSSTASFTDTQYF. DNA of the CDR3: TGTGCCAGCAGCTCTACAGCCTCTTTCACAGATACGCAGTATTTT. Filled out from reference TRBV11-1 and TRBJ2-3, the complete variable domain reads EAEVAQSPRYKITEKSQAVAFWCDPISGHATLYWYRQILGQGPELLVQFQDESVVDDSQLPKDRFSAERLKGVDSTLKIQPAELGDSAMYLCASSSTASFTDTQYFGPGTRLTVL.

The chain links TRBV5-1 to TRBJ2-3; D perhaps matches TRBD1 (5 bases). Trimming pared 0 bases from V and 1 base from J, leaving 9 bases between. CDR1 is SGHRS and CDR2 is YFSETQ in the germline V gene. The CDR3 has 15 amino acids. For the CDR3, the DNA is TGCGCCAGCAGCTTGGCCGTCAGGGGCACAGATACGCAGTATTTT. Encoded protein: CASSLAVRGTDTQYF.

CDR3 coding DNA: TGTGCCAGCAGCTTAGATCCGGGGGACTATGGCTACACCTTC. This gives the protein CASSLDPGDYGYTF. The V gene is TRBV13, the J gene TRBJ1-2; D may be TRBD1 (5 bases). Between the trimmed V and J ends, which lost 1 base and 3 bases, there was a span of 9 bases. The CDR3 is made up of 14 amino acids. Germline lookup yields CDR1 PRHDT and CDR2 FYEKMQ (reference sequence).

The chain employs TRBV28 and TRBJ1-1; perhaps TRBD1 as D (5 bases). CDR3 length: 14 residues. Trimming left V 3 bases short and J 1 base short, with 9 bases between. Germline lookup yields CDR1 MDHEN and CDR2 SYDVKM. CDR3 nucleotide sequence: TGTGCCAGCAGTTTGGGGGGAGGGAACACTGAAGCTTTCTTT. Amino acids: CASSLGGGNTEAFF. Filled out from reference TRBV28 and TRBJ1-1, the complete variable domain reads DVKVTQSSRYLVKRTGEKVFLECVQDMDHENMFWYRQDPGLGLRLIYFSYDVKMKEKGDIPEGYSVSREKKERFSLILESASTNQTSMYLCASSLGGGNTEAFFGQGTRLTVV.

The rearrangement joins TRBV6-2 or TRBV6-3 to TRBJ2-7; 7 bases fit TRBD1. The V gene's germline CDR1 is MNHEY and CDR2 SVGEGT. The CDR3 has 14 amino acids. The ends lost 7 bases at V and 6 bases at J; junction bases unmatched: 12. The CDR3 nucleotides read TGTGCCAGCACCCCTTTTACAGGGGTCAGCGAGCAGTACTTC. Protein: CASTPFTGVSEQYF.

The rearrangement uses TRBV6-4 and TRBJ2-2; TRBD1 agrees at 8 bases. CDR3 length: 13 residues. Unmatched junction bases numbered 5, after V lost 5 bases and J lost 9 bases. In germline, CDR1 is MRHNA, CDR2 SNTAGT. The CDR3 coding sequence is TGTGCCAGCAGTACGGACAGGGAGCGGGAGCTGTTTTTT. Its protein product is CASSTDRERELFF.